The 18 T cell receptor beta chains given below trace back to one sample, sequenced in a study of cytomegalovirus exposure and HLA in healthy donors. In the PCR, 60 Vbeta and 13 Jbeta primers were used. This table comes from immunoSEQ multiplex PCR, and its TCRdb copy is limited to in-frame clones, with some not included. This sample has about 160,000 clones; 79% occur once, and the top ten carry 2.1%. Sequencing was carried out using PBMCs. These receptors were taken from a middle-aged man in good health and CMV-seronegative.

The chain recombines TRBV7-9 with TRBJ1-3, with a tentative D call TRBD1 (5 bases). This CDR3 has 15 residues. Deletions cut 2 bases from V and 4 bases from J, with 12 bases between. CDR1 and CDR2 from the germline V gene are SEHNR and FQNEAQ (reference sequence). DNA for the CDR3: TGTGCCAGCAGCTTATCCGCAGGGTTCGGAAACACCATATATTTT. Translating it yields CASSLSAGFGNTIYF.

This chain links TRBV7-8 with TRBJ1-5, with D unclear. Germline loops: CDR1 SGHVS, CDR2 FQNEAQ. This CDR3 spans 12 amino acids. The V end lost 6 bases, the J end lost 5 bases, and 8 bases lay between the germline ends. CDR3 amino acids: CASSYSDQPQHF. The CDR3 DNA is TGTGCCAGCAGTTATTCGGATCAGCCCCAGCATTTT.

V is TRBV25-1 and J is TRBJ1-1, with TRBD1 identical over 8 bases. Germline lookup yields CDR1 MGHDK and CDR2 SYGVNS. Trimming removed 7 bases from V and 1 base from J; junction bases left unmatched: 5. This CDR3 spans 14 amino acids. CDR3 sequence (DNA): TGTGCCAGCACTGTGACAGGGGCGAACACTGAAGCTTTCTTT. Translated, it gives CASTVTGANTEAFF. Looking up the rest from reference TRBV25-1 and TRBJ1-1 gives the full variable domain: EADIYQTPRYLVIGTGKKITLECSQTMGHDKMYWYQQDPGMELHLIHYSYGVNSTEKGDLSSESTVSRIRTEHFPLTLESARPSHTSQYLCASTVTGANTEAFFGQGTRLTVV.

The chain combines TRBV27 with TRBJ2-7, with 9 bases matching TRBD1. Trimming cost V 8 bases and J 4 bases; bases outside gene matches: 12. This CDR3 has 15 amino acids. Germline CDR1 is MNHEY and CDR2 is SMNVEV (reference sequence). CDR3 DNA sequence: TGTGCCAGCGTCGGCGAACACAGGGGGCAGTACGAGCAGTACTTC. Translating it yields CASVGEHRGQYEQYF.

The CDR3 is CASREGQGSSYEQYF. As DNA, the CDR3 is TGTGCCAGCAGGGAGGGACAGGGCTCATCCTACGAGCAGTACTTC. The V call is TRBV27, the J call TRBJ2-7, with 9 bases that match TRBD1. This CDR3 region has 15 residues. Per the germline V gene, CDR1 is MNHEY and CDR2 is SMNVEV (reference sequence). Trimming removed 6 bases from V and 1 base from J; junction bases left unmatched: 7.

This clone was recorded only once. V gene TRBV27 combines with J gene TRBJ2-7; 8 nucleotides agree with TRBD2. With 2 bases clipped from V and 6 bases from J, the junction kept 3 bases outside the gene matches. The germline V gene has CDR1 MNHEY and CDR2 SMNVEV (reference sequence). The CDR3 totals 13 residues. The CDR3, as DNA: TGTGCCAGCAGTTTAGTGGCGGGAGGCGAGCAGTACTTC. Its translation: CASSLVAGGEQYF.

V usage is TRBV6-5 and J usage is TRBJ2-7; the match to TRBD2 covers 8 bases. This CDR3 contains 15 residues. After removal of 6 bases from V and 3 bases from J, the junction contained 10 bases not matched to a gene. CDR1 is MNHEY and CDR2 is SVGAGI in the germline V gene. CDR3 nucleotide sequence: TGTGCCAGCAGATCCCCGGGGGGGTCCTACTACGAGCAGTACTTC. Translated, it gives CASRSPGGSYYEQYF.

A few counts support this clone. The chain is built from TRBV28 and TRBJ1-2, with D possibly TRBD1 on 5 matching bases. The germline V gene has CDR1 MDHEN and CDR2 SYDVKM. V was pared by 10 bases and J by 6 bases, with 21 bases between. The CDR3 sequence is 14 residues long. The CDR3 DNA is TGTGCCACCCATTTATCACCGGACACGGATGGCTACACCTTC. Its translation is CATHLSPDTDGYTF.

The V gene is TRBV7-2, the J gene TRBJ1-4, with a possible D match to TRBD1 (5 bases). Trimming pared 1 base from V and 4 bases from J, leaving 16 bases between. The CDR3 length is 17 residues. CDR1 and CDR2 from the germline V gene are SGHTA and FQGNSA. The CDR3 protein is CASSLGGSPTFNEKLFF. The CDR3, as DNA: TGTGCCAGCAGCTTAGGGGGCAGCCCCACCTTTAATGAAAAACTGTTTTTT.

J is TRBJ2-7 and V is TRBV5-1; D gene uncertain. The CDR3 extends over 10 amino acids. V was cut by 6 bases and J by 7 bases, with 8 bases left in between. CDR1 and CDR2 (germline): SGHRS, YFSETQ. The chain's CDR3 is CASTSREQYF. CDR3 coding DNA: TGCGCCAGCACCTCACGGGAGCAGTACTTC. The variable domain in full, completed from reference TRBV5-1 and TRBJ2-7, reads KAGVTQTPRYLIKTRGQQVTLSCSPISGHRSVSWYQQTPGQGLQFLFEYFSETQRNKGNFPGRFSGRQFSNSRSEMNVSTLELGDSALYLCASTSREQYFGPGTRLTVT.

V gene TRBV4-2 combines with J gene TRBJ2-1; 9 nucleotides agree with TRBD2. The CDR3 has 17 residues. J gave up 10 bases and V 0 bases, and 13 bases lay outside the gene matches. Germline loops: CDR1 LGHNA, CDR2 YNFKEQ. Here the CDR3 reads CASSQEWASGTSGEQFF. The CDR3 DNA reads as TGTGCCAGCAGCCAAGAATGGGCTAGCGGGACTTCCGGCGAGCAGTTCTTC.

The V call is TRBV4-3, the J call TRBJ1-2; a weak D match, TRBD1 (5 bases). There are 15 residues in the CDR3. Germline lookup yields CDR1 LGHNA and CDR2 YSLEER. V lost 0 bases and J 2 bases, leaving 10 bases between the germline ends. CDR3 coding DNA: TGCGCCAGCAGCCAAGAGCCCCAGGGAAACTATGGCTACACCTTC. This codes for CASSQEPQGNYGYTF.

V and J are TRBV5-4 and TRBJ2-1, with 10 bases fitting TRBD1. Trimming cost V 4 bases and J 2 bases; bases outside gene matches: 3. The CDR3 totals 15 residues. The V gene's germline CDR1 is SGHNT and CDR2 YYREEE (reference sequence). The CDR3 DNA follows: TGTGCCAGCAGCCGGGACAGGGGCCCCTACAATGAGCAGTTCTTC. It codes for CASSRDRGPYNEQFF.

V and J are TRBV19 and TRBJ2-1; D is perhaps TRBD1 (6 bases). Trimming took off 4 bases at V and 4 bases at J, with 8 bases between the two ends. This CDR3 is built from 13 residues. CDR1 is LNHDA, CDR2 SQIVND, per germline (reference sequence). In DNA form, the CDR3 reads TGTGCCAGTAGTAAAGGACAGTACAATGAGCAGTTCTTC. Amino acids: CASSKGQYNEQFF. Supplemented by reference TRBV19 and TRBJ2-1, the full variable domain reads DGGITQSPKYLFRKEGQNVTLSCEQNLNHDAMYWYRQDPGQGLRLIYYSQIVNDFQKGDIAEGYSVSREKKESFPLTVTSAQKNPTAFYLCASSKGQYNEQFFGPGTRLTVL.

The sample holds a few counts of this clone. The chain joins TRBV29-1 to TRBJ2-5; 12 nucleotides agree with TRBD2. This CDR3 has 14 amino acids. V was pared by 5 bases and J by 6 bases, with 7 bases of the junction left unmatched. Germline CDR1 is SQVTM and CDR2 is ANQGSEA. The CDR3 coding sequence is TGCAGCGTTACCTTGACTAGCGGGAGCCAGACCCAGTACTTC. This encodes CSVTLTSGSQTQYF. Using reference TRBV29-1 and TRBJ2-5 for the parts outside the CDR3, the full variable domain is SAVISQKPSRDICQRGTSLTIQCQVDSQVTMMFWYRQQPGQSLTLIATANQGSEATYESGFVIDKFPISRPNLTFSTLTVSNMSPEDSSIYLCSVTLTSGSQTQYFGPGTRLLVL.

Only a few counts were recorded for this clone. The chain recombines TRBV2 with TRBJ2-1; TRBD1 agrees at 9 bases. The CDR3 extends over 16 amino acids. V lost 4 bases and J lost 0; bases outside the gene matches: 4. From germline, CDR1 is SNHLY and CDR2 FYNNEI. In DNA, the CDR3 is TGTGCCAGCAGTGCCACAGGGGGCGCCTCCTACAATGAGCAGTTCTTC. Its protein is CASSATGGASYNEQFF.

This chain links TRBV7-9 with TRBJ2-7; D unclear. V was cut by 8 bases and J by 2 bases, with 16 bases left in between. This CDR3 contains 14 residues. The germline V gene encodes CDR1 SEHNR and CDR2 FQNEAQ (reference sequence). CDR3 residues: CASAYGQGPYEQYF. The DNA of the CDR3 is TGTGCCAGCGCCTATGGGCAAGGTCCCTACGAGCAGTACTTC.

The chain is built from TRBV2 and TRBJ1-2; D may be TRBD1 (6 bases). Germline V gene data show CDR1 as SNHLY and CDR2 as FYNNEI. The V gene lost 6 bases and the J gene lost 8 bases, with 19 bases spanning the gap. The CDR3 spans 14 residues. DNA of the CDR3: TGTGCCAGCAGCCCAAACAGGGTTAATCCCGGCTACACCTTC. This encodes CASSPNRVNPGYTF.